In its sample, the clone carrying this T cell receptor (beta chain) was seen many times. The CDR3 runs to 14 residues. V was shortened by 3 bases and J by 0 bases, with 8 bases between the two germline ends. Germline-derived CDR1 and CDR2 are DFQATT and SNEGSKA (reference sequence). The data are from a study of CD8+CD57+ T cells in acquired aplastic anemia. It was genomic DNA that served as the template for profiling TCR beta VDJ and CDR3. One entry per CDR3 protein results from TCRdb running MiXCR on the reads. The sample holds 200,000 to 250,000 distinct CDR3 sequences, around 32% seen once. Sequenced: sorted CD4+, CD8+, or CD8+CD57+ T cells (not recorded which) from PBMCs. This chain uses TRBV20-1 with TRBJ1-4; no definite D call. This TCR derives from a human donor in good health, serving as a control. The CDR3: CSASPLATNEKLFF. CDR3 DNA: TGCAGTGCTAGCCCTCTAGCAACTAATGAAAAACTGTTTTTT.